The present entry profiles one T cell receptor (beta chain) with its context. The method was immunoSEQ multiplex PCR; TCRdb's version includes in-frame clones alone and lacks a portion of them. The sample shows more than 150,000 clones, 80% to 90% of them seen only once. This sample was included in a study of blood T cell repertoires in COVID-19. The wider study: Spain, Italy and the United States supplied samples that represented acute and convalescent COVID-19. T cells, B-cell-depleted T cells, or PBMCs supplied cDNA or gDNA.

In germline, CDR1 is MNHEY, CDR2 SVGEGT. The ends were cut back, 4 bases at V and 8 bases at J, with 16 bases in the middle. This CDR3 has 14 amino acids. The sequenced material came from peripheral blood. The clonotype was recovered from a man in his 70s with active or convalescent COVID-19. The V gene is TRBV6-2 or TRBV6-3, the J gene TRBJ2-3; TRBD2 might be the D (6 bases). CDR3 sequence reads: CASSWDSTFGTQYF. The DNA for the CDR3 is TGTGCCAGCAGTTGGGACTCCACGTTCGGTACGCAGTATTTT.